This passage covers 27 T cell receptor beta chains from one sample sequenced in a study of blood T cells in healthy people across ages. The second PCR ran roughly 6 to 11 cycles with a sample-barcoded 5' primer and J-beta primers. TCRdb re-derived calls from the 5' RACE reads in MiXCR, one entry per CDR3 protein. The top ten hold about a tenth of the sample, which has approximately 960,000 distinct CDR3 sequences, approximately 32% seen once. This same sample was also part of a study on T cells of mothers and their children.

The material sequenced was blood. The receptor set was obtained from a woman in her thirties or forties in good health.

This clonotype has a count of ten or more. The chain employs TRBV4-2 and TRBJ1-2; D ambiguous. Per the germline V gene, CDR1 is LGHNA and CDR2 is YNFKEQ. The CDR3 loop spans 12 amino acids. The V and J ends lost 10 bases and 3 bases respectively, with 12 bases between them. The CDR3 reads CATLGPYYGYTF. The CDR3 DNA reads TGTGCCACCTTAGGCCCTTACTATGGCTACACCTTC.

This clonotype occurred many times. The chain is built from TRBV7-2 and TRBJ2-7; 7 nucleotides agree with TRBD2. The CDR3 spans 13 residues. In germline, CDR1 is SGHTA, CDR2 FQGNSA. The trim removed 4 bases at V and 5 bases at J, leaving 5 bases unmatched. The CDR3 reads CASSYSRGDEQYF. CDR3 bases: TGTGCCAGCAGCTATTCACGGGGGGACGAGCAGTACTTC.

The genes are TRBV20-1 and TRBJ1-3; TRBD1 aligns across 7 bases. The length of the CDR3 is 11 residues. V lost 6 bases to trimming and J lost 9 bases; unmatched junction nucleotides: 5. In germline, CDR1 is DFQATT, CDR2 SNEGSKA (reference sequence). Written as DNA, the CDR3 is TGCAGTGCCAGGGGGGGAGGCACCATATATTTT. Its protein product is CSARGGGTIYF.

This chain uses TRBV7-2 with TRBJ2-2; possibly TRBD1 or TRBD2 for D (5 bases each). The V gene's germline CDR1 is SGHTA and CDR2 FQGNSA. The V end was cut by 5 bases, the J end by 0 bases, with 13 bases between. This CDR3 contains 16 residues. CDR3 in DNA: TGTGCCAGCAGCCTACGGGGCATACCGAACACCGGGGAGCTGTTTTTT. Translation gives CASSLRGIPNTGELFF.

A note on this clonotype: This could be a read error, since a much larger clone is one nucleotide away. J is TRBJ2-5 and V is TRBV29-1; D perhaps matches TRBD2 (7 bases). The CDR3 totals 13 residues. V was trimmed by 1 base and J by 8 bases, leaving 14 bases between them. The germline gives CDR1 SQVTM, CDR2 ANQGSEA. DNA of the CDR3: TGCAGCGTTGAAGGACGGGGGGCGTCTACCCAGTACTTC. Translation gives CSVEGRGASTQYF.

The rearrangement links TRBV15 to TRBJ1-5; D is ambiguous. Germline V gene sequence: CDR1 LNHNV, CDR2 YYDKDF (reference sequence). This CDR3 is built from 12 residues. Between the trimmed V and J ends, which lost 8 bases and 3 bases, there was a span of 8 bases. This CDR3 is CATQGPNQPQHF. The CDR3 coding sequence is TGTGCCACCCAAGGACCCAATCAGCCCCAGCATTTT.

V and J are TRBV21-1 and TRBJ2-7; the table assigns TRBD1, which was not confirmed against the DNA. TRBV21-1 is tagged as a pseudogene. This CDR3 is 13 amino acids long. Written as DNA, the CDR3 is TGTGCCAGCAGCACAGGACAGGCCCACGAGCAGTACTTC. Translating gives CASSTGQAHEQYF.

The V and J genes are TRBV7-9 and TRBJ2-2; 7 bases fit TRBD1. Germline V lookup: CDR1 SEHNR, CDR2 FQNEAQ (reference sequence). Unmatched junction bases numbered 14, after V lost 1 base and J lost 3 bases. The CDR3 loop spans 19 amino acids. The CDR3 DNA reads TGTGCCAGCAGCTTAGTTCGTGGGACAGCTTATTTTCACACCGGGGAGCTGTTTTTT. It specifies CASSLVRGTAYFHTGELFF.

V and J are TRBV7-9 and TRBJ1-5; 7 bases map to TRBD1. Germline trimming cut 5 bases from V and 7 bases from J; bases unmatched to any gene: 8. The CDR3 runs 14 residues. Germline-derived CDR1 and CDR2 are SEHNR and FQNEAQ (reference sequence). The CDR3 nucleotides are TGTGCCAGCAGCGAACAGGGGTCCCGCCAGCCCCAGCATTTT. Encoded protein: CASSEQGSRQPQHF.

As for this clonotype: This may be a read error, as it is one base from a much larger clone. The chain carries TRBV7-3 and TRBJ2-6; perhaps TRBD1 as D (5 bases). Per the germline V gene, CDR1 is SGHTA and CDR2 is FQGTGA. This CDR3 is 15 amino acids long. The CDR3 DNA follows: TGTGCCAGCAGCTCTAGGTCCTCTGGGGCCAACGTCCGGACTTTC. It specifies CASSSRSSGANVRTF.

The V call is TRBV28, the J call TRBJ1-2; 11 bases map to TRBD1. This CDR3 is built from 17 residues. The V segment lost 6 bases and the J segment 6 bases; nucleotides outside the gene matches: 15. The germline gives CDR1 MDHEN, CDR2 SYDVKM. The CDR3 protein is CASRGTGGHPALDGYTF. The CDR3 DNA follows: TGTGCCAGCAGAGGGACAGGGGGACATCCAGCTCTCGATGGCTACACCTTC.

This clonotype was detected many times. The chain joins TRBV5-5 to TRBJ2-7; no clear D gene. Looked up from germline, CDR1 is SGHKS and CDR2 is YYEKEE (reference sequence). The CDR3 totals 13 residues. V was clipped by 4 bases and J by 2 bases, with 10 bases between them. The CDR3 nucleotides are TGTGCCAGCAGCCCAACGACCCCCTACGAGCAGTACTTC. Protein product: CASSPTTPYEQYF. Full variable domain (rest looked up from reference TRBV5-5 and TRBJ2-7): DAGVTQSPTHLIKTRGQQVTLRCSPISGHKSVSWYQQVLGQGPQFIFQYYEKEERGRGNFPDRFSARQFPNYSSELNVNALLLGDSALYLCASSPTTPYEQYFGPGTRLTVT.

A note on this clonotype: A much larger clone lies one base from this, so it may be a read error. This chain connects TRBV5-6 to TRBJ2-5, with 11 bases identical to TRBD1. Germline loops: CDR1 SGHDT, CDR2 YYEEEE. Trimming removed 2 bases from V and 6 bases from J; junction bases left unmatched: 6. The CDR3 extends over 15 amino acids. CDR3 sequence: CASSFRTGGRKTQYF. CDR3 coding DNA: TGTGCCAGCAGCTTTAGGACAGGGGGCAGGAAGACCCAGTACTTC. Full variable domain (remainder filled in from reference TRBV5-6 and TRBJ2-5): DAGVTQSPTHLIKTRGQQVTLRCSPKSGHDTVSWYQQALGQGPQFIFQYYEEEERQRGNFPDRFSGHQFPNYSSELNVNALLLGDSALYLCASSFRTGGRKTQYFGPGTRLLVL.

J is TRBJ2-1 and V is TRBV20-1; 10 bases line up with TRBD2. Trimming took 0 bases from V and 4 from J; bases not matched to a gene: 6. The CDR3 totals 16 residues. Germline CDR1 DFQATT, CDR2 SNEGSKA (reference sequence). This CDR3 is CSARDQGLALYNEQFF. The CDR3 DNA follows: TGCAGTGCTAGAGATCAGGGACTAGCGCTTTACAATGAGCAGTTCTTC.

There are many counts of this clonotype. The chain carries TRBV25-1 and TRBJ2-1; perhaps TRBD2 as D (5 bases). V was clipped by 3 bases and J by 0 bases, with 12 bases between them. CDR1 and CDR2 (germline): MGHDK, SYGVNS. The CDR3 contains 16 residues. This CDR3 is CASSDTEGDSYNEQFF. The CDR3 bases are TGTGCCAGCAGTGATACCGAGGGCGACTCCTACAATGAGCAGTTCTTC.

This chain links TRBV4-1 with TRBJ1-1; the match to TRBD1 covers 7 bases. Germline V gene lookup returns CDR1 MGHRA and CDR2 YSYEKL. This CDR3 is built from 19 residues. V lost 1 base and J lost 1; bases outside the gene matches: 15. The CDR3 sequence: CASSQGRRAAGTENTEAFF. The CDR3 DNA follows: TGCGCCAGCAGCCAAGGACGACGCGCAGCCGGGACAGAGAACACTGAAGCTTTCTTT.

On this clonotype itself: A much larger clone differs from this one at a single base, so this may be a read error. The chain has TRBV4-1 and TRBJ1-2; D is unclear. CDR1 and CDR2 (germline): MGHRA, YSYEKL. The CDR3 consists of 16 residues. V lost 3 bases to trimming and J lost 4 bases, with 18 bases between them. The chain's CDR3 is CASSQGGSGPSYGYTF. The CDR3 nucleotides are TGCGCCAGCAGCCAGGGCGGGAGCGGGCCCAGCTATGGCTACACCTTC.

This clonotype was counted at least ten times. The V and J genes are TRBV11-2 and TRBJ2-1, with TRBD2 matching over 10 bases. V shed 5 bases and J 10 bases; nucleotides not matched to a gene: 8. This CDR3 spans 14 amino acids. Germline CDR1 SGHAT, CDR2 FQNNGV. CDR3 DNA sequence: TGTGCCAGCAGCCCTAGCGGGGGTTTTAGGGAGCAGTTCTTC. Its protein is CASSPSGGFREQFF.

As DNA, the CDR3 is TGCGCCAGCAGCCCCACTTCTTCGGTTATGGAGTTCTTC. As protein: CASSPTSSVMEFF. This chain joins TRBV4-1 and TRBJ2-1; unclear D gene. This CDR3 region has 13 residues. Germline values: CDR1 MGHRA, CDR2 YSYEKL. V lost 4 bases and J lost 14, with 18 bases in between.

This clonotype has a handful of counts. The rearrangement joins TRBV3-1 to TRBJ2-7; TRBD1 might be the D (6 bases). V shed 8 bases and J shed 3 bases, with 14 bases lying between them. This CDR3 has 13 residues. CDR1 is LGHDT, CDR2 YNNKEL, per germline (reference sequence). CDR3 bases: TGTGCCAGCTCCCGGGGACACCGCTACGAGCAGTACTTC. As protein: CASSRGHRYEQYF.

This clonotype has ten or more counts. This chain uses TRBV7-9 with TRBJ2-7, with D possibly being TRBD2 (5 bases). Germline lookup yields CDR1 SEHNR and CDR2 FQNEAQ (reference sequence). The V end lost 2 bases, the J end lost 2 bases, and 13 bases lay between the germline ends. The CDR3 consists of 15 residues. CDR3 coding DNA: TGTGCCAGCAGCTTACTCAGGATGGGAGCCTACGAGCAGTACTTC. As protein: CASSLLRMGAYEQYF.

The count of this clonotype is one. The chain has TRBV2 and TRBJ2-7, with TRBD2 as a possible D gene (6 bases). Trimming left V 5 bases short and J 3 bases short, with 17 bases between. The CDR3 consists of 15 residues. Germline V gives CDR1 SNHLY, CDR2 FYNNEI. The CDR3 DNA follows: TGTGCCAGCAGTACACACGGCCAGGGAGGCTACGAGCAGTACTTC. Protein sequence: CASSTHGQGGYEQYF.

This clonotype was observed a single time. The J gene is TRBJ1-2, the V gene TRBV29-1; the match to TRBD1 covers 9 bases. With V trimmed by 0 bases and J by 6 bases, 5 bases remained unmatched. The CDR3 covers 14 residues. Germline CDR1 SQVTM, CDR2 ANQGSEA. In DNA, the CDR3 is TGCAGCGTTGAAGAATTCCGGACAGGGGATGGCTACACCTTC. Translation: CSVEEFRTGDGYTF.

The gene calls are TRBV12-3 or TRBV12-4 and TRBJ2-2; D gene unclear. The V and J ends lost 6 bases and 6 bases respectively, with 5 bases between them. The CDR3 spans 11 residues. DNA for the CDR3: TGTGCCAGCAGCCCCTCCGGGGAGCTGTTTTTT. This translates into CASSPSGELFF.

Many counts were recorded for this clonotype. This chain connects TRBV27 to TRBJ2-7, with 14 bases matching TRBD2. The CDR3 covers 17 residues. Germline V CDR1 and CDR2: MNHEY, SMNVEV (reference sequence). The V gene end was trimmed by 5 bases and the J gene end by 2 bases; junction bases not matched to a gene: 8. Here the CDR3 reads CASSLTTSGGVAYEQYF. The DNA of the CDR3 is TGTGCCAGCAGTCTCACGACTAGCGGGGGGGTTGCCTACGAGCAGTACTTC.

This clonotype was counted a few times. The V and J genes are TRBV27 and TRBJ1-1; 7 positions agree with TRBD1. Germline values: CDR1 MNHEY, CDR2 SMNVEV (reference sequence). The CDR3 spans 17 residues. With V trimmed by 6 bases and J by 2 bases, 15 bases remained unmatched. For the CDR3, the DNA is TGTGCCAGCAGCCGTAACCTAAGGACAGGAGGAAACACTGAAGCTTTCTTT. Its translation: CASSRNLRTGGNTEAFF.

This clonotype was seen ten or more times. The genes are TRBV4-3 and TRBJ2-4; 9 bases align to TRBD1. The CDR3 contains 16 residues. The J segment lost 2 bases and the V segment lost 1 base, leaving 3 bases of the junction unmatched. Germline loops: CDR1 LGHNA, CDR2 YSLEER. CDR3 DNA: TGCGCCAGCAGCCAAGGGGACAGGGTTACCAAAAACATTCAGTACTTC. It is translated as CASSQGDRVTKNIQYF.